One and the same sample provided the 9 T cell receptor beta chains below, sequenced in a study of regulatory T cells in long-lasting Graves disease (dated by TCRdb to the early 2020s). Sample time point, as interpreted from the label and publication: newly diagnosed GD, antithyroid drugs for less than 3 months. RNA was extracted from PBMCs in TRIzol for both TCR sequencing and RNA sequencing. Library construction relied on multiplex PCR. The listed sequencing device is Illumina HiSeq 4000. iRepertoire HTBI primers and Arm-PCR amplification of CDR3 regions were used to construct TCR beta libraries. TCRdb trimmed the raw reads at Q25, called clones with MiXCR and kept productive beta chains. Each record represents a unique CDR3 protein, reported with the most common genes and DNA among its rows. The sample includes approximately 490,000 distinct CDR3 sequences, with around 16% observed a single time. 10% to 15% of the sample goes to the ten largest clones.

These data were also reused for a study on T cells in Graves' hyperthyroidism and ophthalmopathy.

Sample: peripheral blood mononuclear cells (PBMCs), taken at new diagnosis, from a patient treated with antithyroid drugs. All receptors derive from a man aged 40-49 years with Graves disease. Donor details come from another sample of the same person, matched by shared clones.

The CDR3 protein is CAISESPEQYF. As DNA, the CDR3 is TGTGCCATCAGTGAGTCGCCCGAGCAGTACTTC. The V and J genes are TRBV10-3 and TRBJ2-7; D is undetermined. Germline V CDR1 and CDR2: ENHRY, SYGVKD. Trimming stripped 0 bases from V and 6 bases from J, with 3 bases between. The CDR3 is made up of 11 amino acids.

This clonotype was seen at least ten times. This sequence joins TRBV18 and TRBJ2-7; D ambiguous. The CDR3 is 14 residues long. Trimming stripped 3 bases from V and 3 bases from J, with 12 bases between. Germline V gene lookup returns CDR1 KGHSH and CDR2 LQKENI. Here the CDR3 DNA reads TGTGCCAGCTCACCCTCCCCGGACGTCTACGAGCAGTACTTC. As protein: CASSPSPDVYEQYF.

This clonotype was seen ten or more times. The chain links TRBV18 to TRBJ1-1, with 9 nucleotides matching TRBD1. The junction had 3 bases not matched to a gene; V was cut back by 3 bases and J by 1 base. Germline V gene lookup returns CDR1 KGHSH and CDR2 LQKENI. This CDR3 is 15 amino acids long. The DNA of the CDR3 is TGTGCCAGCTCACCCCGGACAGGGGAGAACACTGAAGCTTTCTTT. It is translated as CASSPRTGENTEAFF.

A single count supports this clonotype. This rearrangement joins TRBV7-3 to TRBJ2-2; 16 bases are shared with TRBD2. J gave up 3 bases and V 5 bases, and 9 bases lay outside the gene matches. The CDR3 totals 19 residues. From germline, CDR1 is SGHTA and CDR2 FQGTGA. The CDR3 DNA reads TGTGCCAGCAGCCTTACCGGGACTAGCGGGAGGGCCGACACCGGGGAGCTGTTTTTT. Its protein is CASSLTGTSGRADTGELFF.

The table lists this clonotype with many counts. This chain uses TRBV15 with TRBJ2-7; tentative D call: TRBD1 (6 bases). Trimming removed 0 bases from V and 2 bases from J, with 11 bases in between. This CDR3 contains 15 residues. The germline V gene has CDR1 LNHNV and CDR2 YYDKDF (reference sequence). In nucleotides, the CDR3 is TGTGCCACCAGCAGAGAGGCAGGGGAAACCTACGAGCAGTACTTC. Translating it yields CATSREAGETYEQYF. The variable domain in full, with the rest retrieved from reference TRBV15 and TRBJ2-7, is DAMVIQNPRYQVTQFGKPVTLSCSQTLNHNVMYWYQQKSSQAPKLLFHYYDKDFNNEADTPDNFQSRRPNTSFCFLDIRSPGLGDTAMYLCATSREAGETYEQYFGPGTRLTVT.

As for this clonotype: With a much larger clone just one base away, this may be a read error. The J gene is TRBJ2-7, the V gene TRBV3-1; a weak D match, TRBD2 (5 bases). This CDR3 is 13 amino acids long. Germline V lookup: CDR1 LGHDT, CDR2 YNNKEL (reference sequence). The germline V and J ends were trimmed by 4 bases and 3 bases, with 10 bases remaining between them. The CDR3 DNA is TGTGCCAGCAGCCCCGGACTGAACTACGAGCAGTACTTC. Translated: CASSPGLNYEQYF.

There are a few counts of this clonotype. The genes are TRBV29-1 and TRBJ2-7; D may correspond to TRBD1 or TRBD2 (5 bases each). Germline CDR1 and CDR2: SQVTM and ANQGSEA. The CDR3 runs to 12 residues. Trimming cost V 4 bases and J 3 bases, with 10 bases left between them. In DNA form, the CDR3 reads TGCAGCGTTGTCACAGGAGGCTACGAGCAGTACTTC. Translated: CSVVTGGYEQYF.

This clonotype has just a few counts. The genes are TRBV27 and TRBJ2-2; the D call may be TRBD1 or TRBD2 (5 bases each). The CDR3 runs 14 residues. Germline loops: CDR1 MNHEY, CDR2 SMNVEV (reference sequence). V lost 9 bases, J lost 7 bases, and 18 bases lay in between. As DNA, the CDR3 is TGTGCCAGTCTCCCCGGACAACGGGGCGGGGAGCTGTTTTTT. Protein product: CASLPGQRGGELFF.

This clonotype was observed a few times. V gene TRBV19 combines with J gene TRBJ2-1; the match to TRBD2 covers 10 bases. The V and J ends lost 1 base and 5 bases, in that order; junction bases with no gene match: 2. The CDR3 has 15 residues. Germline V lookup: CDR1 LNHDA, CDR2 SQIVND (reference sequence). CDR3 DNA sequence: TGTGCCAGTAGTATAGGGACTAGCGGACACAATGAGCAGTTCTTC. It translates to CASSIGTSGHNEQFF. Using reference TRBV19 and TRBJ2-1 for the parts outside the CDR3, the full variable domain is DGGITQSPKYLFRKEGQNVTLSCEQNLNHDAMYWYRQDPGQGLRLIYYSQIVNDFQKGDIAEGYSVSREKKESFPLTVTSAQKNPTAFYLCASSIGTSGHNEQFFGPGTRLTVL.